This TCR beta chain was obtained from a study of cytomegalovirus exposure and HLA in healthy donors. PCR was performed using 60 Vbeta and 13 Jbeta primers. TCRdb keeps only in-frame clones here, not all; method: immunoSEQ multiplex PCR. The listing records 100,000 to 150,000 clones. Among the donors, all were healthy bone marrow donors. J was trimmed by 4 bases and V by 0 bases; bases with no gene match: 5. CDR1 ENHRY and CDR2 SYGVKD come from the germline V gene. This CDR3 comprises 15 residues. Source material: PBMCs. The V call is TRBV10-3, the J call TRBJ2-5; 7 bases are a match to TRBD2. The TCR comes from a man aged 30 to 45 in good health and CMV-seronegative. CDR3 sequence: CAISESTGGGETQYF. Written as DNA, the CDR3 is TGTGCCATCAGTGAGTCGACTGGGGGGGGAGAGACCCAGTACTTC.